The next 28 T cell receptor beta chains were all read from a single sample in a study of radiation and T cells in renal cell carcinoma. As for time point: baseline pretreatment blood. Treatment noted: 15 Gy SBRT to primary tumor, nephrectomy 4 weeks later. Produced via immunoSEQ multiplex PCR; TCRdb's table is partial and in-frame only. The table includes 94,000 or so clones, roughly four fifths detected once. Material: blood, obtained from a patient whose treatment included radiotherapy and nephrectomy. The receptors here all came from a man aged 55 to 70 with renal cell carcinoma.

The gene calls are TRBV7-9 and TRBJ1-2, with D uncertain. Germline V lookup: CDR1 SEHNR, CDR2 FQNEAQ (reference sequence). CDR3 size: 13 residues. V was trimmed by 3 bases and J by 2 bases, leaving 7 bases between them. CDR3 in DNA: TGTGCCAGCAGCTTCGACCTAAACTATGGCTACACCTTC. It yields the protein CASSFDLNYGYTF.

This clone was picked up a small number of times. V usage is TRBV25-1 and J usage is TRBJ2-2; 7 bases are a match to TRBD1. The CDR3 loop spans 14 amino acids. V dropped 7 bases and J dropped 0; count of bases not matched to a gene: 2. CDR1 is MGHDK and CDR2 is SYGVNS in the germline V gene. The CDR3 protein is CASIDRANTGELFF. In nucleotides, the CDR3 is TGTGCCAGCATCGACAGGGCGAACACCGGGGAGCTGTTTTTT.

The V gene is TRBV29-1, the J gene TRBJ2-7; a weak D match, TRBD1 (6 bases). The V gene's germline CDR1 is SQVTM and CDR2 ANQGSEA. V dropped 4 bases and J dropped 2 bases, with 12 bases sitting between them. This CDR3 contains 13 residues. In DNA, the CDR3 is TGCAGCGTTGTGGTACAGGGACCCTACGAGCAGTACTTC. Translated: CSVVVQGPYEQYF.

The chain combines TRBV27 with TRBJ2-1; 9 bases are shared with TRBD2. In germline, CDR1 is MNHEY, CDR2 SMNVEV (reference sequence). The CDR3 has 18 amino acids. After removal of 1 base from V and 4 bases from J, the junction contained 11 bases not matched to a gene. The CDR3 DNA is TGTGCCAGCAGTTTATTGGCGGGAGGGCCTCCCCTATACAATGAGCAGTTCTTC. This gives the protein CASSLLAGGPPLYNEQFF.

The chain combines TRBV27 with TRBJ2-1; D might be TRBD1 or TRBD2, each matching 5 bases. V lost 2 bases, J lost 5 bases, and 13 bases lay in between. The CDR3 loop spans 15 amino acids. Germline assignment: CDR1 MNHEY and CDR2 SMNVEV (reference sequence). CDR3 protein: CASSLPGSGNNEQFF. The CDR3 region has the DNA TGTGCCAGCAGTTTACCAGGGAGTGGAAACAATGAGCAGTTCTTC.

V and J are TRBV5-6 and TRBJ1-6, with 8 bases fitting TRBD1. Germline values: CDR1 SGHDT, CDR2 YYEEEE. The CDR3 is 14 residues long. V gave up 6 bases and J gave up 7 bases; unmatched junction bases: 6. CDR3 nucleotides: TGTGCCAGCAAGTCGGGACAGGCGAATTCACCCCTCCACTTT. It encodes CASKSGQANSPLHF. The entire variable domain, with the rest obtained from reference TRBV5-6 and TRBJ1-6, is as follows: DAGVTQSPTHLIKTRGQQVTLRCSPKSGHDTVSWYQQALGQGPQFIFQYYEEEERQRGNFPDRFSGHQFPNYSSELNVNALLLGDSALYLCASKSGQANSPLHFGNGTRLTVT.

The J gene is TRBJ2-2, the V gene TRBV7-2; 10 bases are shared with TRBD2. The CDR3 consists of 16 residues. V dropped 5 bases and J dropped 6; count of bases not matched to a gene: 9. CDR1 and CDR2 from the germline V gene are SGHTA and FQGNSA. The CDR3 sequence is CASSLLAGRIAGELFF. CDR3 nucleotide sequence: TGTGCCAGCAGCCTACTAGCGGGAAGAATCGCCGGGGAGCTGTTTTTT.

V gene TRBV4-2 combines with J gene TRBJ2-2; D uncertain. V lost 4 bases, J lost 5 bases, and 8 bases lay in between. The CDR3 covers 13 residues. Germline assignment: CDR1 LGHNA and CDR2 YNFKEQ. The DNA of the CDR3 is TGTGCCAGCAGCCGCCCCGCGACCGGGGAGCTGTTTTTT. It encodes CASSRPATGELFF.

The chain is built from TRBV28 and TRBJ1-1; D might be TRBD1 (5 bases). CDR3 length equals 14 residues. Germline CDR1 MDHEN, CDR2 SYDVKM. Trimming removed 5 bases at V and 2 bases at J, with 12 bases between. The CDR3: CASSQGLGNTEAFF. CDR3 nucleotides: TGTGCCAGCAGTCAGGGACTCGGAAACACTGAAGCTTTCTTT.

The chain links TRBV28 to TRBJ1-5; 9 nucleotides align to TRBD1. The trim removed 5 bases at V and 6 bases at J, leaving 5 bases unmatched. CDR3 length: 14 amino acids. Germline loops: CDR1 MDHEN, CDR2 SYDVKM. CDR3 sequence (DNA): TGTGCCAGCAGTATACGACAGGGGGGTCAGCCCCAGCATTTT. It yields the protein CASSIRQGGQPQHF. The full variable domain, with the rest looked up from reference TRBV28 and TRBJ1-5, is DVKVTQSSRYLVKRTGEKVFLECVQDMDHENMFWYRQDPGLGLRLIYFSYDVKMKEKGDIPEGYSVSREKKERFSLILESASTNQTSMYLCASSIRQGGQPQHFGDGTRLSIL.

Only one count was recorded for this clone. The chain combines TRBV28 with TRBJ2-7; D possibly corresponds to TRBD2 (6 bases). The CDR3 covers 13 residues. In germline, CDR1 is MDHEN, CDR2 SYDVKM. V gave up 6 bases and J gave up 0 bases, with 9 bases separating them. The CDR3 DNA follows: TGTGCCAGCAGACTGACTAGCTCCTACGAGCAGTACTTC. The encoded protein is CASRLTSSYEQYF. The complete variable domain, with remaining parts taken from reference TRBV28 and TRBJ2-7, reads DVKVTQSSRYLVKRTGEKVFLECVQDMDHENMFWYRQDPGLGLRLIYFSYDVKMKEKGDIPEGYSVSREKKERFSLILESASTNQTSMYLCASRLTSSYEQYFGPGTRLTVT.

The genes are TRBV7-6 and TRBJ2-6; D is unclear. This CDR3 has 12 residues. Germline V lookup: CDR1 SGHVS, CDR2 FNYEAQ. The germline V and J ends were trimmed by 1 base and 5 bases, with 0 bases remaining between them. The CDR3 region has the DNA TGTGCCAGCAGCTTAGGGGCCAACGTCCTGACTTTC. Amino acid sequence: CASSLGANVLTF.

The chain uses TRBV4-3 and TRBJ2-5; weak D call: TRBD2 (5 bases). CDR1 is LGHNA, CDR2 YSLEER, per germline. V was clipped by 0 bases and J by 4 bases, with 12 bases between them. This CDR3 has 15 amino acids. CDR3 DNA sequence: TGCGCCAGCAGCCAAGATCGGGGTATCTCAGAGACCCAGTACTTC. Protein sequence: CASSQDRGISETQYF.

The chain recombines TRBV7-8 with TRBJ2-7; D perhaps matches TRBD2 (6 bases). CDR1 is SGHVS and CDR2 is FQNEAQ in the germline V gene. V was cut by 1 base and J by 2 bases, with 12 bases left in between. CDR3 length equals 15 residues. CDR3 protein: CASSLGVADPYEQYF. The DNA for the CDR3 is TGTGCCAGCAGCTTAGGGGTAGCGGATCCCTACGAGCAGTACTTC.

J is TRBJ1-1 and V is TRBV6-6; D may be TRBD1 (6 bases). V lost 7 bases and J 8 bases, leaving 11 bases between the germline ends. The CDR3 totals 11 residues. From germline, CDR1 is MNHNY and CDR2 SVGAGI (reference sequence). The CDR3 loop is CASMGGFEAFF. In DNA, the CDR3 is TGTGCCAGCATGGGGGGCTTCGAAGCTTTCTTT.

The chain links TRBV28 to TRBJ1-5; D call uncertain. V was shortened by 6 bases and J by 7 bases, with 10 bases between the two germline ends. The CDR3 spans 12 residues. Germline V CDR1 and CDR2: MDHEN, SYDVKM. CDR3 sequence: CASSLRGQPQHF. CDR3 in DNA: TGTGCCAGCAGCTTGCGGGGACAGCCCCAGCATTTT.

This rearrangement joins TRBV10-3 to TRBJ2-5; D ambiguous. The J call is in doubt because the DNA end fits TRBJ2-7 better. The germline CDR1 and CDR2 sequences are ENHRY and SYGVKD. This CDR3 comprises 12 residues. This chain's CDR3 is CAISEYSYEQYF. In nucleotides, the CDR3 is TGTGCCATCAGTGAGTACAGCTACGAGCAGTACTTC.

A remark on this clone: This specimen includes other DNA sequences encoding the same CDR3. The chain is built from TRBV7-2 and TRBJ2-1; D not certain. V lost 4 bases and J 4 bases, leaving 8 bases between the germline ends. The CDR3 has 13 residues. CDR1 is SGHTA, CDR2 FQGNSA, per germline. CDR3 amino acids: CASSYGRYNEQFF. CDR3 DNA sequence: TGTGCCAGCAGCTACGGGCGGTACAATGAGCAGTTCTTC.

This chain links TRBV5-1 with TRBJ2-1; TRBD1 aligns across 8 bases. Germline lookup yields CDR1 SGHRS and CDR2 YFSETQ. The CDR3 runs 15 residues. The V gene end was trimmed by 4 bases and the J gene end by 5 bases; junction bases not matched to a gene: 8. The CDR3 sequence is CASSRQGQGNNEQFF. The CDR3 DNA reads as TGCGCCAGCAGCCGACAAGGACAGGGTAACAATGAGCAGTTCTTC.

J is TRBJ2-5 and V is TRBV11-2; D unclear. In germline, CDR1 is SGHAT, CDR2 FQNNGV. The CDR3 length is 16 residues. Between the trimmed V and J ends, which lost 6 bases and 2 bases, there was a span of 19 bases. In DNA form, the CDR3 reads TGTGCCAGCAGGGTTGAGGCTAACATGGGTCAAGAGACCCAGTACTTC. Encoded protein: CASRVEANMGQETQYF.

This clone occurred a few times. V usage is TRBV28 and J usage is TRBJ1-5; 7 bases align to TRBD1. The CDR3 contains 14 residues. Germline loops: CDR1 MDHEN, CDR2 SYDVKM. V dropped 3 bases and J dropped 4; count of bases not matched to a gene: 3. CDR3 sequence reads: CASSFTQGNQPQHF. The CDR3 coding sequence is TGTGCCAGCAGTTTTACACAGGGGAATCAGCCCCAGCATTTT.

J is TRBJ2-7 and V is TRBV10-1; 10 bases agree with TRBD2. The V gene's germline CDR1 is WNHNN and CDR2 SYGVQD (reference sequence). Unmatched junction bases numbered 12, after V lost 4 bases and J lost 6 bases. The CDR3 has 16 residues. CDR3 region: CASSAFRRLAGAEQYF. The CDR3 nucleotides are TGCGCCAGCAGTGCGTTCCGGAGGCTAGCGGGAGCCGAGCAGTACTTC.

The chain employs TRBV19 and TRBJ2-7; 7 nucleotides align to TRBD1. With 5 bases clipped from V and 4 bases from J, the junction kept 8 bases outside the gene matches. In germline, CDR1 is LNHDA, CDR2 SQIVND (reference sequence). The CDR3 sequence is 14 residues long. The CDR3 DNA reads TGTGCCAGTAGTCCGCAGGGGGAATTTTACGAGCAGTACTTC. This encodes CASSPQGEFYEQYF.

This CDR3 reads CASSLRRVPGELFF. For the CDR3, the DNA is TGTGCCAGCAGTTTGCGCAGGGTCCCCGGGGAGCTGTTTTTT. J is TRBJ2-2 and V is TRBV28, with D maybe TRBD1 (5 bases). The germline gives CDR1 MDHEN, CDR2 SYDVKM. The V gene lost 3 bases and the J gene lost 6 bases, with 11 bases spanning the gap. The CDR3 runs 14 residues.

V and J are TRBV28 and TRBJ2-7; D gene uncertain. V lost 5 bases to trimming and J lost 2 bases, with 7 bases between them. Germline V gene data show CDR1 as MDHEN and CDR2 as SYDVKM. The CDR3 has 12 residues. CDR3: CASSGITYEQYF. CDR3 nucleotide sequence: TGTGCCAGCAGTGGGATAACCTACGAGCAGTACTTC.

A single count supports this clone. The chain combines TRBV19 with TRBJ2-7, with D unclear. CDR3 length equals 14 residues. The V end lost 0 bases, the J end lost 1 base, and 7 bases lay between the germline ends. CDR1 and CDR2 from the germline V gene are LNHDA and SQIVND (reference sequence). CDR3 residues: CASSIDGQSYEQYF. As DNA, the CDR3 is TGTGCCAGTAGTATAGATGGGCAGTCCTACGAGCAGTACTTC.

The chain combines TRBV25-1 with TRBJ1-1; 9 bases fit TRBD1. The V and J ends lost 6 bases and 0 bases, in that order; junction bases with no gene match: 11. From germline, CDR1 is MGHDK and CDR2 SYGVNS. This CDR3 has 17 amino acids. CDR3 in DNA: TGTGCCAGCAGAGAACAGGGGGCGCCCCCTTTGAACACTGAAGCTTTCTTT. Amino acid sequence: CASREQGAPPLNTEAFF. The full variable domain, in which reference TRBV25-1 and TRBJ1-1 provide the parts outside the CDR3, is EADIYQTPRYLVIGTGKKITLECSQTMGHDKMYWYQQDPGMELHLIHYSYGVNSTEKGDLSSESTVSRIRTEHFPLTLESARPSHTSQYLCASREQGAPPLNTEAFFGQGTRLTVV.

The genes are TRBV25-1 and TRBJ2-7; D may be TRBD1 or TRBD2 (6 bases each). This CDR3 has 13 amino acids. The germline V gene has CDR1 MGHDK and CDR2 SYGVNS. V was clipped by 6 bases and J by 5 bases, with 14 bases between them. The CDR3 DNA sequence: TGTGCCAGCAGGAGGCCCGGGGGCCACGAGCAGTACTTC. Its protein is CASRRPGGHEQYF.